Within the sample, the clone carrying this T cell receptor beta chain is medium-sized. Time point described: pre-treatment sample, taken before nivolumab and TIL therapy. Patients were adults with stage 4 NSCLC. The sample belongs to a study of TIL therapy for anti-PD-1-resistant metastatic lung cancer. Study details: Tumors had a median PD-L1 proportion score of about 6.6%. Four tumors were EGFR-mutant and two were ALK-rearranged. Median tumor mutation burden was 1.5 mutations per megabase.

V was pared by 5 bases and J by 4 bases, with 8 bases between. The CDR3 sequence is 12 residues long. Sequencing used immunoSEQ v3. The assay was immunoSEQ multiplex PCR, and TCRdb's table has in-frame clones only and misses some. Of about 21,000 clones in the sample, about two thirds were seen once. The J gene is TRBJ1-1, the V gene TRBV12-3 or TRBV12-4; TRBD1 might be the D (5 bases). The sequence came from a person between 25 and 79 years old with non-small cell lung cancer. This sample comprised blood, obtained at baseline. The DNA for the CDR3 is TGTGCCAGCAGTAAGACAGTCACTGAAGCTTTCTTT. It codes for CASSKTVTEAFF.